This TCR beta chain came from a study of blood T cell repertoires in COVID-19. Study details: Nucleic acid was either cDNA or gDNA, and it came from T cells, B-cell-depleted T cells, or PBMCs.

As handled by the study authors: Estimated nucleated cell counts came from reference gene primer amplification. Libraries were prepared by immunoSEQ multiplex PCR; TCRdb keeps only in-frame clonotypes and omits some of them. Clone size and V and J calls were adopted from that table, with D and trimming inferred from the DNA. The repertoire holds about 190,000 clones, with around 86% as singletons. The germline V gene encodes CDR1 SNHLY and CDR2 FYNNEI. With 0 bases clipped from V and 3 bases from J, the junction kept 7 bases outside the gene matches. The CDR3 loop spans 17 amino acids. The sequenced material came from peripheral blood. The rearrangement joins TRBV2 to TRBJ2-7; 11 nucleotides match TRBD2. This clonotype originated in a man aged 40-49 years with acute or convalescent COVID-19. CDR3 sequence reads: CASSEAPASGGFYEQYF. DNA of the CDR3: TGTGCCAGCAGTGAAGCACCCGCTAGCGGGGGGTTCTACGAGCAGTACTTC.